One sample yielded the 5 T cell receptor beta chains listed below, sequenced in a study of T cells after somatic rescue of genetic block. Some clones are missing from TCRdb's copy, which holds only in-frame ones; the method was immunoSEQ multiplex PCR. The table lists approximately 70,000 clones, approximately 90% of them singletons. Sequences were obtained from peripheral blood mononuclear cells (PBMCs). The receptor set was obtained from a man in his thirties or forties.

The chain employs TRBV7-6 and TRBJ2-1; TRBD2 is a possible D gene (6 bases). V was clipped by 10 bases and J by 3 bases, with 19 bases between them. The CDR3 contains 15 residues. In germline, CDR1 is SGHVS, CDR2 FNYEAQ. CDR3 in amino acids: CATKPKAGYYNEQFF. The DNA for the CDR3 is TGTGCCACCAAACCTAAAGCGGGCTACTACAATGAGCAGTTCTTC.

The chain combines TRBV21-1 with TRBJ1-2. TRBV21-1 is recorded as a pseudogene. CDR3 length equals 14 residues. The CDR3 protein is CASSERGDGYGYTF. DNA of the CDR3: TGTGCCAGCAGCGAAAGAGGGGACGGCTATGGCTACACCTTC.

V is TRBV7-9 and J is TRBJ2-7; TRBD1 aligns across 9 bases. The germline V gene encodes CDR1 SEHNR and CDR2 FQNEAQ (reference sequence). This CDR3 is built from 12 residues. Trimming took 5 bases from V and 4 from J; bases not matched to a gene: 0. The CDR3: CASSGQGYEQYF. As DNA, the CDR3 is TGTGCCAGCAGCGGACAGGGGTACGAGCAGTACTTC.

This rearrangement joins TRBV10-2 to TRBJ1-2; D possibly corresponds to TRBD1 (5 bases). The CDR3 totals 15 residues. The V gene lost 7 bases and the J gene lost 0 bases, with 15 bases spanning the gap. Germline V gene data show CDR1 as WSHSY and CDR2 as SAAADI. CDR3 loop: CASTNGAETNYGYTF. CDR3 nucleotides: TGCGCCAGCACCAATGGGGCAGAGACTAACTATGGCTACACCTTC.

The rearrangement uses TRBV20-1 and TRBJ2-1; 8 positions agree with TRBD2. Germline values: CDR1 DFQATT, CDR2 SNEGSKA (reference sequence). CDR3 length: 10 residues. Here the CDR3 DNA reads TGCAGCGGGGGGGCCAGGGAGCAGTTCTTC. This encodes CSGGAREQFF.